The entry below gives a single TCR beta chain sequence along with its context. Its antigen is as yet unknown. TRB rearrangements were amplified by touch-down multiplex PCR with mixed TRB-A/B primers. TCRdb re-called the multiplex PCR reads and gives one entry per CDR3 protein, without DNA. The sample has about 3,100 distinct CDR3 sequences. This CDR3 spans 14 amino acids. The germline V gene has CDR1 MNHEY and CDR2 SMNVEV (reference sequence). Roughly 40,000 genome equivalents of blood DNA were amplified for TRB. This sample was included in a study of T cell clusters in autoimmune cytopenias. At the level of the study: TRB sequencing had a median about 50,000 reads and under 2,500 distinct clonotypes per sample. General study points: Active autoimmune hepatitis patients had about 3.3-fold fewer exclusive TRB clusters than healthy donors. Clustering suggested that physiological T cell clusters were missing in primary autoimmune cytopenia patients.

The chain is built from TRBV27 and TRBJ2-7; TCRdb selects TRBD1, and the lack of DNA leaves this call unchecked. The sample was peripheral blood. This clonotype was obtained from a human donor with an autoimmune cytopenia or autoimmune hepatitis (not recorded which). The CDR3 here is CASSLGAATGEQYF.